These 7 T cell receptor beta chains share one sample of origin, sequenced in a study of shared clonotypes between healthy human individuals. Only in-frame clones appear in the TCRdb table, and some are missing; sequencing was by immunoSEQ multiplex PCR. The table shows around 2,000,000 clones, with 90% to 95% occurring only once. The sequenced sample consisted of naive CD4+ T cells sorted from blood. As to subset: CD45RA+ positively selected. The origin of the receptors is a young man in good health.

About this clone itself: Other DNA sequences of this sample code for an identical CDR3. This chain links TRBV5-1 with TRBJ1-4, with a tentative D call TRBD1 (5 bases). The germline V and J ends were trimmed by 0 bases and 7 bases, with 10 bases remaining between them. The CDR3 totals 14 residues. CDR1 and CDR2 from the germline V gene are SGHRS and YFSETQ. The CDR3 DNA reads TGCGCCAGCAGCTTGGGGGGCCTCGGTGAAAAACTGTTTTTT. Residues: CASSLGGLGEKLFF.

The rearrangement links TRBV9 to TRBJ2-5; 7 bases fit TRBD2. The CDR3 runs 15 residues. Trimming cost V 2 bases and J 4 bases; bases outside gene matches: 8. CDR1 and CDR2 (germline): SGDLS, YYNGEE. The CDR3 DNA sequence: TGTGCCAGCAGCGTGGGGAGGGGTGAAGGAGAGACCCAGTACTTC. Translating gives CASSVGRGEGETQYF.

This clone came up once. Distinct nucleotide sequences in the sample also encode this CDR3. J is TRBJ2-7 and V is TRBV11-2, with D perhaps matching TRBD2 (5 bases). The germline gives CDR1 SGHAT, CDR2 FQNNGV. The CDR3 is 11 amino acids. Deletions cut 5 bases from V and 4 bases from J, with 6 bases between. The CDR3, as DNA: TGTGCCAGCAGCAGCGGATACGAGCAGTACTTC. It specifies CASSSGYEQYF.

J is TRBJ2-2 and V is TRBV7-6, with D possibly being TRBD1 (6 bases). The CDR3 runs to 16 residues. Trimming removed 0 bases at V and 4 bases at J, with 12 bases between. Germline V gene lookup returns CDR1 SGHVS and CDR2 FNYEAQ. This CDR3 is CASSLALQGLTGELFF. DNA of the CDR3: TGTGCCAGCAGCTTAGCACTACAGGGTCTCACCGGGGAGCTGTTTTTT.

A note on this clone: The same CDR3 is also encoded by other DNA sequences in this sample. The CDR3 here is CASSLGSGTGGQPQHF. The CDR3 nucleotides read TGTGCCAGCAGCTTAGGGTCAGGGACAGGGGGTCAGCCCCAGCATTTT. The J gene is TRBJ1-5, the V gene TRBV7-2; 11 positions agree with TRBD1. There are 16 residues in the CDR3. V gave up 1 base and J gave up 6 bases; unmatched junction bases: 5. Germline values: CDR1 SGHTA, CDR2 FQGNSA. Complete variable domain (other parts from reference TRBV7-2 and TRBJ1-5): GAGVSQSPSNKVTEKGKDVELRCDPISGHTALYWYRQSLGQGLEFLIYFQGNSAPDKSGLPSDRFSAERTGGSVSTLTIQRTQQEDSAVYLCASSLGSGTGGQPQHFGDGTRLSIL.

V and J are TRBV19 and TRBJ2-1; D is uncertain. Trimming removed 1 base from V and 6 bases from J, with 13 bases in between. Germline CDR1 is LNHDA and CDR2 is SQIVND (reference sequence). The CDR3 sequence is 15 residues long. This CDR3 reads CASSIVRATRNEQFF. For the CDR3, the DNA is TGTGCCAGTAGTATAGTACGCGCTACGCGCAATGAGCAGTTCTTC.

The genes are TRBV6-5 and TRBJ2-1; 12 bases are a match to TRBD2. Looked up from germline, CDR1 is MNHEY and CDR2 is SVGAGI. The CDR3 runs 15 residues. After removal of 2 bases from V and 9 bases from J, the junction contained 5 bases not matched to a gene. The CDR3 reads CASSYRTSGIAEQFF. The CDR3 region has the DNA TGTGCCAGCAGTTACAGGACTAGCGGGATTGCTGAGCAGTTCTTC.